This entry concerns a single TCR beta chain. Its specificity is unknown. This specimen belongs to a study of CD8+ T cells in alopecia areata. Study-wide findings and caveats: Affected scalp, especially in alopecia totalis/universalis, had a higher clonality than normal scalp did. In scalp samples, resident alphabeta T cells of normal skin are also sequenced.

cDNA prepared by RNA extraction and subsequent reverse transcription served as the template for sequencing. Profiling relied on immunoSEQ multiplex PCR, and the TCRdb table lists in-frame clones only, not all of them. The table has 35,000 to 45,000 clones, roughly half seen once. In about five patients, CD4+ T cells were split by CD25+CD127- sorting. Researchers gathered lesional scalp punch biopsies and peripheral blood from patients with alopecia areata. PBMCs provided sorted CD4+ and CD8+ T cells. V was pared by 5 bases and J by 4 bases, with 7 bases of the junction left unmatched. Germline CDR1 and CDR2: SEHNR and FQNEAQ (reference sequence). The CDR3 runs to 15 residues.

The sequence was obtained from a human donor with alopecia areata. V is TRBV7-9 and J is TRBJ1-4, with 7 positions matching TRBD1. Specimen: CD4+ Tregs sorted from blood. The CDR3 sequence is CASSPGTAFNEKLFF. The CDR3 coding sequence is TGTGCCAGCAGCCCTGGGACAGCCTTTAATGAAAAACTGTTTTTT.